This TCR beta chain derives from a study of shared clonotypes between healthy human individuals. On the study more broadly: CD4 naive and memory got three plates each, CD8 naive two, CD8 memory one.

Sorted-subset replicate PCRs used approximately 190 ng of genomic DNA. This amount corresponded to some 30,000 T cell genomes. The protocol was immunoSEQ multiplex PCR, while the TCRdb copy is restricted to in-frame clones and leaves out a portion. The table records over a million clones, roughly 96% of them present only once. Germline trimming cut 4 bases from V and 7 bases from J; bases unmatched to any gene: 6. This CDR3 comprises 14 residues. Germline CDR1 is SGHDT and CDR2 is YYEEEE. Study results and caveats: In this cohort, only blood was sampled, and tissue repertoires likely differ. About 5% was the fraction of naive CD4 clonotypes found shared across several donors.

Concerning this clone itself: Its specificity is not known.

V gene TRBV5-6 combines with J gene TRBJ2-2; 8 nucleotides match TRBD1. The sample consisted of naive CD4+ T cells sorted from blood. Regarding subset: CD45RA+ positively selected. The receptor comes from a man aged 25-45 years in good health. CDR3 in amino acids: CASSVDRGVGELFF. Here the CDR3 DNA reads TGTGCCAGCAGCGTCGACAGGGGAGTCGGGGAGCTGTTTTTT.